These 15 T cell receptor beta chains share one sample of origin, sequenced in a study of neoadjuvant nivolumab and ipilimumab in lung cancer. Data came from immunoSEQ multiplex PCR; TCRdb stores just in-frame clones and leaves some out. This sample has about 25,000 clones, with 75% to 85% found just once. The specimen comprised tumor tissue, sampled after neoadjuvant nivolumab, alone or with ipilimumab, at or shortly before surgery. These TCRs come from an adult with non-small cell lung cancer.

J is TRBJ2-1 and V is TRBV7-2, with 7 positions matching TRBD2. V lost 5 bases and J lost 3; bases outside the gene matches: 7. Germline loops: CDR1 SGHTA, CDR2 FQGNSA. The CDR3 runs to 15 residues. The CDR3 coding sequence is TGTGCCAGCAGCACGCGAGCTAGCGGCTACAATGAGCAGTTCTTC. Its protein is CASSTRASGYNEQFF.

The chain couples TRBV5-4 to TRBJ2-3, with D tentatively TRBD2 (6 bases). Trimming left V 2 bases short and J 4 bases short, with 11 bases between. CDR1 and CDR2 from the germline V gene are SGHNT and YYREEE (reference sequence). CDR3 length equals 14 residues. The CDR3, as DNA: TGTGCCAGCAGCTTAGGAGGGGCGGCAGATACGCAGTATTTT. Protein sequence: CASSLGGAADTQYF.

V is TRBV6-5 and J is TRBJ2-7, with 9 bases identical to TRBD2. The CDR3 has 14 amino acids. Germline loops: CDR1 MNHEY, CDR2 SVGAGI. V lost 7 bases and J lost 1; bases outside the gene matches: 5. Here the CDR3 DNA reads TGTGCCAGCAAGCCGGGACTAGCTTCCTACGAGCAGTACTTC. It translates to CASKPGLASYEQYF.

The chain carries TRBV5-4 and TRBJ2-2, with 8 bases matching TRBD2. V gave up 4 bases and J gave up 9 bases; unmatched junction bases: 8. The CDR3 is 14 residues long. Germline CDR1 and CDR2: SGHNT and YYREEE (reference sequence). CDR3 in amino acids: CASSIGLAPWELFF. DNA for the CDR3: TGTGCCAGCAGCATTGGACTAGCCCCCTGGGAGCTGTTTTTT. Using reference TRBV5-4 and TRBJ2-2 for the parts outside the CDR3, the full variable domain is ETGVTQSPTHLIKTRGQQVTLRCSSQSGHNTVSWYQQALGQGPQFIFQYYREEENGRGNFPPRFSGLQFPNYSSELNVNALELDDSALYLCASSIGLAPWELFFGEGSRLTVL.

The chain is built from TRBV18 and TRBJ2-2; D not certain. The V and J ends lost 6 bases and 0 bases respectively, with 11 bases between them. The germline V gene has CDR1 KGHSH and CDR2 LQKENI. The CDR3 has 15 residues. In nucleotides, the CDR3 is TGTGCCAGCTCCGAGAGGCAAACGAACACCGGGGAGCTGTTTTTT. Translation gives CASSERQTNTGELFF.

The J gene is TRBJ2-1, the V gene TRBV6-1; 7 bases align to TRBD1. The V gene end was trimmed by 6 bases and the J gene end by 7 bases; junction bases not matched to a gene: 9. The CDR3 runs 14 residues. Germline loops: CDR1 MNHNS, CDR2 SASEGT. The CDR3: CASRSRQGLNEQFF. CDR3 sequence (DNA): TGTGCCAGCAGGAGCAGACAGGGTTTGAATGAGCAGTTCTTC.

The chain joins TRBV6-5 to TRBJ2-5, with TRBD2 matching 10 bases. With 4 bases clipped from V and 5 bases from J, the junction kept 7 bases outside the gene matches. CDR1 is MNHEY and CDR2 is SVGAGI in the germline V gene. The CDR3 runs 15 residues. The CDR3 spells CASSLASGSGETQYF. DNA of the CDR3: TGTGCCAGCAGTTTGGCTAGCGGGAGTGGGGAGACCCAGTACTTC.

V usage is TRBV18 and J usage is TRBJ1-1; 9 bases are shared with TRBD1. Per germline, CDR1 KGHSH and CDR2 LQKENI. CDR3 size: 14 residues. V gave up 5 bases and J gave up 5 bases; unmatched junction bases: 6. In DNA, the CDR3 is TGTGCCAGCTCAGAACAGGGGGCACGGACTGAAGCTTTCTTT. Protein sequence: CASSEQGARTEAFF.

This rearrangement joins TRBV20-1 to TRBJ1-4, with D tentatively TRBD1 (5 bases). CDR1 and CDR2 (germline): DFQATT, SNEGSKA (reference sequence). The ends were cut back, 5 bases at V and 11 bases at J, with 9 bases in the middle. CDR3 size: 10 residues. The CDR3 loop is CSARGEKLFF. CDR3 in DNA: TGCAGTGCTCGAGGGGAGAAACTGTTTTTT.

The chain combines TRBV5-1 with TRBJ2-2; TRBD1 matches 7 bases. Germline trimming cut 4 bases from V and 3 bases from J; bases unmatched to any gene: 9. Germline loops: CDR1 SGHRS, CDR2 YFSETQ. CDR3 length: 16 amino acids. Here the CDR3 reads CASSVMTGSYTGELFF. The CDR3 DNA is TGCGCCAGCAGCGTAATGACAGGGTCATACACCGGGGAGCTGTTTTTT.

The chain uses TRBV5-6 and TRBJ2-1; 15 bases are a match to TRBD2. Germline trimming cut 4 bases from V and 6 bases from J; bases unmatched to any gene: 2. The CDR3 is made up of 15 amino acids. Per germline, CDR1 SGHDT and CDR2 YYEEEE. The CDR3 DNA is TGTGCCAGCAGCGCGGGACTAGCGGGAGGCAATGAGCAGTTCTTC. As protein: CASSAGLAGGNEQFF.

V gene TRBV5-1 combines with J gene TRBJ1-2; D may be TRBD1 (5 bases). Germline loops: CDR1 SGHRS, CDR2 YFSETQ. This CDR3 has 16 residues. V lost 4 bases to trimming and J lost 3 bases, with 19 bases between them. CDR3 bases: TGCGCCAGCAGCCCCCTAGGCAGGGAAGGGCACTATGGCTACACCTTC. Amino acids: CASSPLGREGHYGYTF.

The V call is TRBV11-2, the J call TRBJ2-7; D is possibly TRBD2 (6 bases). Trimming pared 3 bases from V and 2 bases from J, leaving 11 bases between. The germline V gene has CDR1 SGHAT and CDR2 FQNNGV. The CDR3 is made up of 14 amino acids. The CDR3 nucleotides are TGTGCCAGCAGCTTGACTAGAATGGCCTACGAGCAGTACTTC. Encoded protein: CASSLTRMAYEQYF.

The V and J genes are TRBV18 and TRBJ1-4; 9 bases line up with TRBD1. Germline assignment: CDR1 KGHSH and CDR2 LQKENI. CDR3 size: 16 residues. The junction had 3 bases not matched to a gene; V was cut back by 2 bases and J by 2 bases. Here the CDR3 reads CASSPSGTGTNEKLFF. The CDR3 nucleotides are TGTGCCAGCTCACCATCGGGGACAGGGACTAATGAAAAACTGTTTTTT.

Only a few counts were recorded for this clone. The V call is TRBV28, the J call TRBJ1-4; 8 bases match TRBD1. With V trimmed by 6 bases and J by 7 bases, 7 bases remained unmatched. CDR3 size: 14 residues. Germline-derived CDR1 and CDR2 are MDHEN and SYDVKM. CDR3 in DNA: TGTGCCAGCAGCATCACAGGGGGTGTTGAAAAACTGTTTTTT. This gives the protein CASSITGGVEKLFF.